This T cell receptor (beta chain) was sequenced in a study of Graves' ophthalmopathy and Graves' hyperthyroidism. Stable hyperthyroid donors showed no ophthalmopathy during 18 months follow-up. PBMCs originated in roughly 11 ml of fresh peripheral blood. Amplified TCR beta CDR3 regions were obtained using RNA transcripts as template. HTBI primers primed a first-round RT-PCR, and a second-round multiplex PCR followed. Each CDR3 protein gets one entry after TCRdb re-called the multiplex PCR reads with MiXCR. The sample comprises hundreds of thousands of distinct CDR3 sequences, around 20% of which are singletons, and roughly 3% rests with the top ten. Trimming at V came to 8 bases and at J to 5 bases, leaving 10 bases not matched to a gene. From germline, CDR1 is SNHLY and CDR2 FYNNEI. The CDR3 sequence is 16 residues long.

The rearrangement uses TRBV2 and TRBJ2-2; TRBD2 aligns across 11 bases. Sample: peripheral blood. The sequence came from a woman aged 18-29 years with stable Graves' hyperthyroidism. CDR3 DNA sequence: TGTGCCAGCTTGCTAGCGGGGGGATTTGGAACCGGGGAGCTGTTTTTT. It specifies CASLLAGGFGTGELFF.